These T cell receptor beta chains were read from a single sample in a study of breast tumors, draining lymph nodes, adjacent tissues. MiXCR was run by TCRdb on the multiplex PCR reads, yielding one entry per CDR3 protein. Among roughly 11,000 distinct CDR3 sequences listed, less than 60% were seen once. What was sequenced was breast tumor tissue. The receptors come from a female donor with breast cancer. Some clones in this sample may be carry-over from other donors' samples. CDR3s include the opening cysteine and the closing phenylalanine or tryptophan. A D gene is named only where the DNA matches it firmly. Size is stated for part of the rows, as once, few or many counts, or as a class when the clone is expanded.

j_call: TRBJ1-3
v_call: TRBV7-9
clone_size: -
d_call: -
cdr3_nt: TGTGCCAGCAGCTTAGCAGGGCACGGAAACACCATATATTTT
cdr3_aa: CASSLAGHGNTIYF

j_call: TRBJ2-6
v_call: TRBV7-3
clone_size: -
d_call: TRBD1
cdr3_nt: TGTGCCAGCAGCTTCGGGACAGGGGTCCTCTCTGGGGCCAACGTCCTGACTTTC
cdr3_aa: CASSFGTGVLSGANVLTF

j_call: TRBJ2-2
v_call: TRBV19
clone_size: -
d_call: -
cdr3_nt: TGTGCCAGTAGTTTTCCGGGACTCCCCACCGGGGAGCTGTTTTTT
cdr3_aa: CASSFPGLPTGELFF

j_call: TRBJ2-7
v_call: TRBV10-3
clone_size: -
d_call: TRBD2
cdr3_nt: TGTGCCATCAGTGACCCCGGTGGCGGGAGCTACGAGCAGTACTTC
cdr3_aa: CAISDPGGGSYEQYF

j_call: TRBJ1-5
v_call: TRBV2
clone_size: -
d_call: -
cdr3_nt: TGTGCCAGCAGTGATTTGCAGTACAATCAGCCCCAGCATTTT
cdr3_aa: CASSDLQYNQPQHF

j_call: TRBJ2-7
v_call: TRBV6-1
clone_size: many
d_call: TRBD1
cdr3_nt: TGTGCCAGCAGTTGGGACAGGGGACCATACGAGCAGTACTTC
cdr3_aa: CASSWDRGPYEQYF

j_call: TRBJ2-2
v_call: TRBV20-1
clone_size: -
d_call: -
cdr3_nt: TGCAGTGCTACCCTCGATTTTAGCGGAGGCACCGGGGAGCTGTTTTTT
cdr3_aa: CSATLDFSGGTGELFF

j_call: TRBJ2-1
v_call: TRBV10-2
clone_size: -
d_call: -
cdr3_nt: TGCGCCAGCAGAGAGAGGGGGATCAATGAGCAGTTCTTC
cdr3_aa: CASRERGINEQFF

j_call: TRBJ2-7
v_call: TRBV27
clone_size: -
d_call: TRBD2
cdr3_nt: TGTGCCAGCAGTTTATTCGAGCGGGGTACCGGGGAGCTGTACTTC
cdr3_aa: CASSLFERGTGELYF

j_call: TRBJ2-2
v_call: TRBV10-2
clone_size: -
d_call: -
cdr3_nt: TGCGCCAGCAGTCCCACTAGCTCCGGGGAGCTGTTTTTT
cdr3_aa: CASSPTSSGELFF

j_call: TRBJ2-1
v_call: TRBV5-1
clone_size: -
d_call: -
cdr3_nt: TGCGCCGGCAGCCTAGACACCAGATCCTACAATGGGCAGTTCTTC
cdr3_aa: CAGSLDTRSYNGQFF

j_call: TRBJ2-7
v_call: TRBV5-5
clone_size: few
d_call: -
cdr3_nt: TGTGCCAGCAGCTTGTCCCCATACTACGAGCAGTACTTC
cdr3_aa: CASSLSPYYEQYF

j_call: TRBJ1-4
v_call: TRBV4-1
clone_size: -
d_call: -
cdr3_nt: TGCGCCAGCAGCCAAGAGGACGAAAAACTGTTTTTT
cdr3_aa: CASSQEDEKLFF

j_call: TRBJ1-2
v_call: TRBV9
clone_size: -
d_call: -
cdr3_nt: TGTGCCAGCAGCGTACCACCGAAGGGACACCCCACCTATGGCTACACCTTC
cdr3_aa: CASSVPPKGHPTYGYTF

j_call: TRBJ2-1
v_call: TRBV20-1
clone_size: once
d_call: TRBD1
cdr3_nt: TGCAGTGCTTCCTGGACAGGGGGGGGAAATGAGCAGTTCTTC
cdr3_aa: CSASWTGGGNEQFF

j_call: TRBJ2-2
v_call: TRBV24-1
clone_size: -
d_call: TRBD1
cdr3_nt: TGTGCCACCAGTGATTTTTCGACAGGGGACACCGGGGAGCTGTTTTTT
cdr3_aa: CATSDFSTGDTGELFF

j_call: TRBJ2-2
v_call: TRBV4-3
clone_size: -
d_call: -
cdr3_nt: TGCGCCAGCAGCCAAGAGCTGCCGGCGGGCACCGGGGAGCTGTTTTTT
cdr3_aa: CASSQELPAGTGELFF

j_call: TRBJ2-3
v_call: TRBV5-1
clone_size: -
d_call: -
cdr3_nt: TGCGCCAGCAGCTTGGGGGGGAGCACAGATACGCAGTATTTT
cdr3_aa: CASSLGGSTDTQYF

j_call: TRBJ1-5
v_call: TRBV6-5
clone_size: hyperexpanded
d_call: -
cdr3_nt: TGTGCCAGCAGTACAGTTGACAATCAGCCCCAGCATTTT
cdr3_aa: CASSTVDNQPQHF

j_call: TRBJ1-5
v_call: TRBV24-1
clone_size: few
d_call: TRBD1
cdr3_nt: TGTGCCACCAGTCCGGGACAGGGGAAGTATCAGCCCCAGCATTTT
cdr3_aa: CATSPGQGKYQPQHF

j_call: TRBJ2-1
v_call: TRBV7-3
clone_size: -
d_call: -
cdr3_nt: TGTGCCAGCAGCAAGGACCAGACCACCTACAATGAGCAGTTCTTC
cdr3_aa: CASSKDQTTYNEQFF

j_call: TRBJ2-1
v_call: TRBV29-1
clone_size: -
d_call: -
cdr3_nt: TGCGTCGCTAGCTCCTACAATGAGCAGTTCTTC
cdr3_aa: CVASSYNEQFF

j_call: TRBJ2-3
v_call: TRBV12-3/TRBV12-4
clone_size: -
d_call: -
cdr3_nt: TGTGCCAGCAGTTTGGGAAGGAGAGATACGCAGTATTTT
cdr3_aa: CASSLGRRDTQYF

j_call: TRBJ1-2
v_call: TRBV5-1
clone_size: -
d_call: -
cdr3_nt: TGCGCCAGCAGCCCTTCACCAGCTGCTGGTTACACCTTC
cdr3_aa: CASSPSPAAGYTF

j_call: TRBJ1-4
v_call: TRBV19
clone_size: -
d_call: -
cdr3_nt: TGTGCCAGTAGTATGAGACAGACAAAGACTGAAAAACTGTTTTTT
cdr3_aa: CASSMRQTKTEKLFF

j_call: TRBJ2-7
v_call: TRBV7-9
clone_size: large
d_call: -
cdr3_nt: TGTGCCAGCAGCTTAGTAGGGGACGGTGCGGGCGAGCAGTACTTC
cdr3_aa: CASSLVGDGAGEQYF

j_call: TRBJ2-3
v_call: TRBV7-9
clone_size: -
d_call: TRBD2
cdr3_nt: TGTGCCAGCAGCTTAATCAGGCCCGCTAGCGGACCAACAGATACGCAGTATTTT
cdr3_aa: CASSLIRPASGPTDTQYF

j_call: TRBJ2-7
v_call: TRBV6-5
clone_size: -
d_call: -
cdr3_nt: TGTACCAGCAGCCAGCGGCAGGATTTCGAACAGTACTTC
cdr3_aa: CTSSQRQDFEQYF

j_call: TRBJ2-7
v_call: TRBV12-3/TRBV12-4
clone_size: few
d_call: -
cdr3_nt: TGTGCCAGCAGTTCTCCGCGGGGAACGGCATCCTACGAGCAGTACTTC
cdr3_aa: CASSSPRGTASYEQYF

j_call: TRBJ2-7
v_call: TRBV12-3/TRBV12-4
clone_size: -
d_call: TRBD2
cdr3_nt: TGTGCCAGCAGTTTCTCGGGAGGGCCCCACGAGCAGTACTTC
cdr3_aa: CASSFSGGPHEQYF

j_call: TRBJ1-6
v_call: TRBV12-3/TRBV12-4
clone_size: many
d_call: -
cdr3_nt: TGTGCCAGCAGTTTGGGGGGAGCGGGTAATTCACCCCTCCACTTT
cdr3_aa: CASSLGGAGNSPLHF

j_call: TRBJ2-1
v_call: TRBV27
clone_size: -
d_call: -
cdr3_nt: TGTGCCAGCAGTTGCACGGACACCTACAATGAGCAGTTCTTC
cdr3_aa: CASSCTDTYNEQFF

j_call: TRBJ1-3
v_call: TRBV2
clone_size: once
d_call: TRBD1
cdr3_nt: TGTGCCAGCAGTTGGGACAGCTCTGGAAACACCATATATTTT
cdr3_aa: CASSWDSSGNTIYF

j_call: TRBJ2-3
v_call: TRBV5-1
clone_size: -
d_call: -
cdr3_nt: TGCGCCAGCAGCTTGGCAGGACGAGATCGAGATACGCAGTATTTT
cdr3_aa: CASSLAGRDRDTQYF

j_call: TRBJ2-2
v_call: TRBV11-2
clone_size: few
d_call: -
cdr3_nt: TGTGCCAGCAGCTCCCCCCGAGGAGACGGAGCAAACACCGGGGAGCTGTTTTTT
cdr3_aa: CASSSPRGDGANTGELFF

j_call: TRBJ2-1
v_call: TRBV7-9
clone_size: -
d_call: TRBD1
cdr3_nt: TGTGCCAGCAGCTTTGAGACAGGGGGTCCTAGCTTCTACAATGAGCAGTTCTTC
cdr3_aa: CASSFETGGPSFYNEQFF

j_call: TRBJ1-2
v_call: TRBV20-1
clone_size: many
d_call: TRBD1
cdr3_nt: TGCAGTGCTAGAGACTTCAGGGGGGATGGCTACACCTTC
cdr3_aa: CSARDFRGDGYTF

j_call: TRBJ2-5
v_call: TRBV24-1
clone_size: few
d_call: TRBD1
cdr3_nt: TGTGCCACCAGTGACCCGGGACAGCCACAAGAGACCCAGTACTTC
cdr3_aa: CATSDPGQPQETQYF

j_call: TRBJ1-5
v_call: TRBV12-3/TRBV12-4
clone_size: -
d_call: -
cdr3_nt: TGTGCCAGCAGTTTCGCGTTCGGACAGATAAATCAGCCCCAGCATTTT
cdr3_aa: CASSFAFGQINQPQHF

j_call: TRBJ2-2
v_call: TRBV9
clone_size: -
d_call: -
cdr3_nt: TGTGCCAGCAGCGACCGACAATTAGGAGGGACCGGGGAGCTGTTTTTT
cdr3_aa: CASSDRQLGGTGELFF

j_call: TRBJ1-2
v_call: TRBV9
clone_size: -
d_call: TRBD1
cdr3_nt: TGTGCCAGCAGCGGACAGGGGGCTAACTATGGCTACATCTTC
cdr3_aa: CASSGQGANYGYIF

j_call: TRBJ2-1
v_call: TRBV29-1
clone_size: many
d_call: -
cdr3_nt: TGCAGCGTTGTCGGGACCCTACCCAATGAGCAGTTCTTC
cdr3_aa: CSVVGTLPNEQFF

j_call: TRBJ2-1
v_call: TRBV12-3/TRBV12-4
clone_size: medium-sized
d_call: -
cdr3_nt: TGTGCCAGCAGTTTAAATCCAGAGGAGCAGTTCTTC
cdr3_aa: CASSLNPEEQFF

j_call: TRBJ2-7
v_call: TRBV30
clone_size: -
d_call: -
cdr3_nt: TGTGCCTGGAGTGTGTGGCCGCTGCACGAGCAGTACTTC
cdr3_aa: CAWSVWPLHEQYF

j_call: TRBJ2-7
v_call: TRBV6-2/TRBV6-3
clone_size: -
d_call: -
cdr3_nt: TGTGCCAGCAAACACTCTAGCAACCCCTACGAGCAGTACTTC
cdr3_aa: CASKHSSNPYEQYF

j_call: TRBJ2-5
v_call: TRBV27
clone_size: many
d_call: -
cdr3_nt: TGTGCCAGCAGGTCCCAGGGTCGAGAGACCCAGTACTTC
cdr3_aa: CASRSQGRETQYF

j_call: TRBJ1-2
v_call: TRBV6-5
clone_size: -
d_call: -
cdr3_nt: TGTGCCAGCAGTTACTCGACAGACCCTCAGTGGGATGGCTACACCTTC
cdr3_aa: CASSYSTDPQWDGYTF

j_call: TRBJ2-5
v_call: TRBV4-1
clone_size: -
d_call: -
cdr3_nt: TGCGCCAGCAGCCAAGCGGGCAGGGGAGTGACATCCACTCAGCCCCAGTACTTC
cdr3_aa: CASSQAGRGVTSTQPQYF

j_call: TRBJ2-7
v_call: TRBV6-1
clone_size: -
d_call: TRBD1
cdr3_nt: TGTGCCAGCACCCCGAGGTCAGGGGGAAACTACGAGCAGTACTTC
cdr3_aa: CASTPRSGGNYEQYF

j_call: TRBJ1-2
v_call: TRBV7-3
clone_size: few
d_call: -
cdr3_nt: TGTGCCAGCAGCTTCGGGACAACTACTCGCTACACCTTC
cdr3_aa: CASSFGTTTRYTF

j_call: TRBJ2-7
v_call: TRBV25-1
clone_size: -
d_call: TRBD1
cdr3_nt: TGTGCCAGCAGAGGGACAGGGACCGGCGAGCAGTACTTC
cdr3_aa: CASRGTGTGEQYF

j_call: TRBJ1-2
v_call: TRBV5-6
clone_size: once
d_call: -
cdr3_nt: TGTGCCAGCAGCCGAGGGGTGACAGGACTCTATGGCTACACCTTC
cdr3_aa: CASSRGVTGLYGYTF

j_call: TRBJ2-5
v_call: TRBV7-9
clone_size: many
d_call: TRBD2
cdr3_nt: TGTGCCAGCAGCTTAGCCGGGGGGGCCTGGGAGACCCAGCACTTC
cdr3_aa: CASSLAGGAWETQHF

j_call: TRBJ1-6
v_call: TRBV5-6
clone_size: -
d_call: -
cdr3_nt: TGTGCCAGCAGCTTGGTGGCGGGGGATTCACCCCTCCACTTT
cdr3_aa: CASSLVAGDSPLHF

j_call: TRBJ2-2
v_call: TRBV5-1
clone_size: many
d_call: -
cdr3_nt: TGCGCCAGCAGCCCCAAACAGAACGCGAACACCGGGGAGCTGTTTTTT
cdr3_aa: CASSPKQNANTGELFF